This is a list of T cell receptor beta chains from one sample in a study of cytomegalovirus exposure and HLA in healthy donors. Profiling relied on immunoSEQ multiplex PCR, and the TCRdb table lists in-frame clones only, not all of them. The table includes approximately 160,000 clones, roughly 80% detected once. The sample consisted of PBMCs. The origin of the receptors is a girl aged 2-10 years in good health and CMV-seropositive. Both conserved end residues are part of each CDR3. D genes are given only for firm matches. Size values are once, few and many counts, or a class for expanded clones, and some rows have none.

TRBJ2-1,.,.,TRBV4-1,CASRQSDLYSYNEQFF,TGCGCCAGCAGGCAGTCCGACTTGTACTCCTACAATGAGCAGTTCTTC
TRBJ1-2,.,.,TRBV6-1,CASRAGWSYGYTF,TGTGCCAGCCGAGCCGGGTGGAGCTATGGCTACACCTTC
TRBJ2-3,.,TRBD2,TRBV4-1,CASSLVAGDTDTQYF,TGCGCCAGCAGCCTAGTAGCGGGAGACACAGATACGCAGTATTTT
TRBJ1-2,.,TRBD1,TRBV6-5,CASSARTGPYGYTF,TGTGCCAGCAGTGCTCGGACAGGGCCCTATGGCTACACCTTC
TRBJ2-5,.,TRBD1,TRBV10-3,CAISSVDRPTKETQYF,TGTGCCATCAGTTCCGTGGACAGGCCGACAAAAGAGACCCAGTACTTC
TRBJ1-1,.,.,TRBV10-2,CATGSRVNTEAFF,TGCGCCACAGGATCCAGGGTGAACACTGAAGCTTTCTTT
TRBJ1-5,.,.,TRBV19,CASSPGHVNQPQHF,TGTGCCAGTAGTCCCGGACACGTTAATCAGCCCCAGCATTTT
TRBJ2-4,.,TRBD1,TRBV30,CAWSDEGAGKNIQYF,TGTGCCTGGAGTGATGAGGGGGCAGGCAAAAACATTCAGTACTTC
TRBJ2-7,.,.,TRBV28,CASSSPYEQYF,TGTGCCAGCAGTTCCCCCTACGAGCAGTACTTC
TRBJ2-1,.,.,TRBV20-1,CSASHRDEQFF,TGCAGTGCTAGCCACAGGGACGAGCAGTTCTTC
TRBJ2-6,.,.,TRBV4-2,CASSQDRGGANVLTF,TGTGCCAGCAGCCAAGATAGGGGTGGGGCCAACGTCCTGACTTTC
TRBJ1-1,.,.,TRBV13,CASSLGTYTEAFF,TGTGCCAGCAGCTTAGGGACATACACTGAAGCTTTCTTT
TRBJ2-3,.,.,TRBV4-1,CASSQVWRLLFADTQYF,TGCGCCAGCAGCCAAGTATGGCGGCTCTTATTTGCAGATACGCAGTATTTT
TRBJ2-7,.,.,TRBV4-1,CASSQDATYEQYF,TGCGCCAGCAGCCAAGACGCTACCTACGAGCAGTACTTC
TRBJ2-6,.,TRBD1,TRBV5-8,CASSLRGLAGANVLTF,TGTGCCAGCAGCTTAAGGGGGCTGGCGGGGGCCAACGTCCTGACTTTC
TRBJ2-7,.,TRBD1,TRBV27,CASSLQGASEQYF,TGTGCCAGCAGTTTACAGGGGGCGAGCGAGCAGTACTTC
TRBJ2-2,.,.,TRBV18,CASSHDYQRSHTGELFF,TGTGCCAGCTCACATGACTATCAGCGGAGCCACACCGGGGAGCTGTTTTTT
TRBJ1-5,.,.,TRBV6-5,CASSRGPSNQPQHF,TGTGCCAGCAGCCGGGGTCCGAGCAATCAGCCCCAGCATTTT
TRBJ2-3,.,TRBD2,TRBV5-1,CASSLVVAGGGDTQYF,TGCGCCAGCAGCTTGGTAGTAGCGGGAGGGGGCGATACGCAGTATTTT
TRBJ2-5,.,TRBD2,TRBV6-5,CASRLAGVKETQYF,TGTGCCAGCCGACTAGCGGGAGTAAAGGAGACCCAGTACTTC
TRBJ2-5,.,.,TRBV5-1,CASSFNRPQETQYF,TGCGCCAGCAGCTTTAACAGACCCCAAGAGACCCAGTACTTC
TRBJ1-1,.,.,TRBV28,CASSPVGGTEAFF,TGTGCCAGCAGCCCCGTCGGGGGCACTGAAGCTTTCTTT
TRBJ2-1,.,TRBD2,TRBV29-1,CSVASGGMGNNEQFF,TGCAGCGTGGCTAGCGGGGGCATGGGAAACAATGAGCAGTTCTTC
TRBJ1-2,.,.,TRBV5-4,CASSQGHPRGGYTF,TGTGCCAGCAGCCAGGGACACCCCCGGGGTGGCTACACCTTC
TRBJ1-4,.,.,TRBV7-8,CASSLGRGSGLFF,TGTGCCAGCAGCTTAGGAAGGGGTTCGGGTTTGTTTTTT
TRBJ1-4,few,TRBD1,TRBV27,CASSLTGGASNEKLFF,TGTGCCAGCAGTTTAACAGGGGGCGCTTCTAATGAAAAACTGTTTTTT
TRBJ2-7,.,.,TRBV28,CASSLVQEENEQYF,TGTGCCAGCAGTTTGGTCCAGGAAGAAAACGAGCAGTACTTC
TRBJ2-5,.,.,TRBV19,CASSIRLGETQYF,TGTGCCAGTAGTATTCGACTAGGGGAGACCCAGTACTTC
TRBJ2-1,few,.,TRBV4-2,CASSQGEGGGNEQFF,TGTGCCAGCAGCCAAGGGGAGGGGGGAGGGAATGAGCAGTTCTTC
TRBJ1-1,.,TRBD1,TRBV4-1,CASSQRERGARGDTEAFF,TGCGCCAGCAGCCAAAGGGAGCGGGGGGCCAGGGGGGACACTGAAGCTTTCTTT
TRBJ2-5,few,TRBD2,TRBV5-1,CASSFVREGGETQYF,TGCGCCAGCAGCTTCGTGCGGGAGGGTGGAGAGACCCAGTACTTC
TRBJ2-5,.,TRBD2,TRBV5-1,CASSLGASGGETQYF,TGCGCCAGCAGTTTGGGAGCCTCGGGAGGGGAGACCCAGTACTTC
TRBJ1-2,.,TRBD1,TRBV5-4,CASSPDRDYGYTF,TGTGCCAGCAGCCCGGACAGGGACTATGGCTACACCTTC
TRBJ1-5,.,TRBD1,TRBV6-6,CASRTPGKGANQPQHF,TGTGCCAGCAGGACCCCTGGGAAGGGGGCGAACCAGCCCCAGCATTTT
TRBJ2-6,many,.,TRBV4-2,CASSQTVSSGANVLTF,TGTGCCAGCAGCCAAACAGTAAGCTCTGGGGCCAACGTCCTGACTTTC
TRBJ1-1,.,TRBD1,TRBV29-1,CSSGTGSEAFF,TGCAGCTCAGGGACAGGGTCTGAAGCTTTCTTT
TRBJ2-1,.,TRBD1,TRBV5-4,CASSTNRDSNEQFF,TGTGCCAGCAGCACCAACCGGGACAGCAATGAGCAGTTCTTC
TRBJ2-1,.,TRBD2,TRBV28,CASGTSGRIWENEQFF,TGTGCCAGCGGAACTAGCGGGAGGATCTGGGAAAATGAGCAGTTCTTC
TRBJ2-1,few,.,TRBV5-1,CASSFAVKAGIRNEQFF,TGCGCCAGCAGCTTTGCTGTTAAGGCAGGGATAAGGAATGAGCAGTTCTTC
TRBJ2-7,.,.,TRBV9,CASSVGADETYEQYF,TGTGCCAGCAGCGTAGGGGCTGACGAAACCTACGAGCAGTACTTC
TRBJ1-5,.,TRBD1,TRBV15,CATRQDRGFQPQHF,TGTGCCACCAGACAGGACAGGGGGTTTCAGCCCCAGCATTTT
TRBJ2-5,.,.,TRBV5-4,CASSLGGLQRETQYF,TGTGCCAGCAGCTTGGGGGGGCTCCAACGGGAGACCCAGTACTTC
TRBJ1-5,.,TRBD1,TRBV2,CASSSGGSNQPQHF,TGTGCCAGCAGTTCAGGGGGGTCCAATCAGCCCCAGCATTTT
TRBJ1-6,once,.,TRBV6-4,CASSREASNSPLHF,TGTGCCAGCAGCCGTGAGGCATCGAATTCACCCCTCCACTTT
TRBJ2-2,.,.,TRBV30,CAWSSDYPTGELFF,TGTGCCTGGAGCTCGGACTACCCCACCGGGGAGCTGTTTTTT
TRBJ1-1,few,.,TRBV28,CASSLAGSTEAFF,TGTGCCAGCAGTTTGGCAGGAAGCACTGAAGCTTTCTTT
TRBJ2-1,.,TRBD2,TRBV4-1,CASSLGTSGRARYNEQFF,TGCGCCAGCAGCCTTGGGACTAGCGGGAGGGCGCGATACAATGAGCAGTTCTTC
TRBJ2-7,once,.,TRBV28,CASSPSNYEQYF,TGTGCCAGCAGTCCTTCTAACTACGAGCAGTACTTC
TRBJ2-2,.,.,TRBV5-1,CASSFRLNTGELFF,TGCGCCAGCAGCTTCCGACTTAACACCGGGGAGCTGTTTTTT
TRBJ1-1,.,.,TRBV30,CAWSPAANTEAFF,TGTGCCTGGAGCCCGGCGGCAAACACTGAAGCTTTCTTT
TRBJ2-3,.,TRBD2,TRBV30,CAWSGERGSSADTQYF,TGTGCCTGGAGTGGAGAGCGGGGCTCTAGCGCAGATACGCAGTATTTT
TRBJ1-2,.,.,TRBV5-1,CASSLGGWGDEGYTF,TGCGCCAGCAGCTTGGGAGGATGGGGGGACGAGGGCTACACCTTC